The 11 T cell receptor beta chains presented below share a single source sample, sequenced in a study of T cell repertoires in cytomegalovirus infection. TCRdb re-derived calls from the reads in MiXCR, one entry per CDR3 protein. Here the sample spans some 310,000 distinct CDR3 sequences, roughly 25% being singletons. Their antigens remain unidentified. This sample comprised cultured PBMCs, obtained from culture after CMV antigen stimulation. Receptors originate from a human donor in good health (CMV status not recorded). Some clones in this sample may be carry-over from other donors' samples.

In this sample, this clonotype turned up a few times. The rearrangement joins TRBV5-5 to TRBJ2-1; TRBD1 aligns across 7 bases. This CDR3 has 15 residues. The germline CDR1 and CDR2 sequences are SGHKS and YYEKEE (reference sequence). V gave up 6 bases and J gave up 2 bases; unmatched junction bases: 8. The CDR3 nucleotides are TGTGCCAGCACCCTATCCCAGGGGGCCTACAATGAGCAGTTCTTC. Protein: CASTLSQGAYNEQFF.

This clonotype was detected ten times or more. V gene TRBV7-8 combines with J gene TRBJ2-7; maybe TRBD1 (5 bases). The CDR3 totals 15 residues. Germline V CDR1 and CDR2: SGHVS, FQNEAQ. The ends were cut back, 5 bases at V and 3 bases at J, with 17 bases in the middle. CDR3 in DNA: TGTGCCAGCAGCCCCAACCGACAGACCCTCTACGAGCAGTACTTC. Its protein product is CASSPNRQTLYEQYF. Complete variable domain (other parts from reference TRBV7-8 and TRBJ2-7): GAGVSQSPRYKVAKRGQDVALRCDPISGHVSLFWYQQALGQGPEFLTYFQNEAQLDKSGLPSDRFFAERPEGSVSTLKIQRTQQEDSAVYLCASSPNRQTLYEQYFGPGTRLTVT.

This clonotype was found many times. The chain couples TRBV28 to TRBJ1-2; D is undetermined. This CDR3 has 14 amino acids. Trimming removed 3 bases from V and 5 bases from J, with 13 bases in between. Germline CDR1 MDHEN, CDR2 SYDVKM. CDR3 protein: CASSFGTEVYGYTF. The CDR3, as DNA: TGTGCCAGCAGTTTTGGCACGGAGGTATATGGCTACACCTTC.

V and J are TRBV6-1 and TRBJ2-7; D is ambiguous. V dropped 1 base and J dropped 2 bases, with 12 bases sitting between them. The CDR3 extends over 15 amino acids. Germline CDR1 MNHNS, CDR2 SASEGT. CDR3 residues: CASSEVYRRTYEQYF. For the CDR3, the DNA is TGTGCCAGCAGTGAAGTCTACCGAAGAACCTACGAGCAGTACTTC.

This clonotype has more than one count but fewer than ten. The chain recombines TRBV7-2 with TRBJ1-1; D is possibly TRBD1 (6 bases). Between the trimmed V and J ends, which lost 0 bases and 5 bases, there was a span of 13 bases. Germline values: CDR1 SGHTA, CDR2 FQGNSA. CDR3 length: 15 amino acids. In nucleotides, the CDR3 is TGTGCCAGCAGCTTAGCGGGGGGGCGGGTAACTGAAGCTTTCTTT. The encoded protein is CASSLAGGRVTEAFF.

This clonotype was counted many times. The chain couples TRBV7-2 to TRBJ1-6, with D maybe TRBD1 (5 bases). The CDR3 totals 15 residues. Trimming left V 3 bases short and J 10 bases short, with 16 bases between. Germline V CDR1 and CDR2: SGHTA, FQGNSA. DNA of the CDR3: TGTGCCAGCAGCTTCGGAGGGGCCGTGGGATCACCCCTCCACTTT. Translation: CASSFGGAVGSPLHF.

The table lists this clonotype with many counts. The chain carries TRBV5-4 and TRBJ1-1; possibly TRBD1 for D (5 bases). Trimming shortened V by 4 bases and J by 5 bases, and 18 bases separated the two germline ends. The CDR3 is 15 residues long. Germline CDR1 is SGHNT and CDR2 is YYREEE (reference sequence). The CDR3 region is CASSPGQGFSTEAFF. The CDR3 DNA is TGTGCCAGCAGCCCCGGGCAGGGCTTCTCGACTGAAGCTTTCTTT.

The CDR3 DNA sequence: TGTGCCAGCAGTTGGGGACTAACCTCCTACAATGAGCAGTTCTTC. Protein product: CASSWGLTSYNEQFF. This chain links TRBV5-6 with TRBJ2-1; 7 nucleotides match TRBD2. The trim removed 5 bases at V and 0 bases at J, leaving 5 bases unmatched. This CDR3 comprises 15 residues. Germline V gene lookup returns CDR1 SGHDT and CDR2 YYEEEE.

This clonotype was detected ten times or more. V and J are TRBV7-6 and TRBJ2-7; 7 bases match TRBD2. This CDR3 region has 16 residues. V gave up 5 bases and J gave up 2 bases; unmatched junction bases: 12. Germline V CDR1 and CDR2: SGHVS, FNYEAQ. The CDR3 DNA is TGTGCCAGCAGCATCTCCCTGGGCGGGGGACCCTACGAGCAGTACTTC. Protein sequence: CASSISLGGGPYEQYF.

The sample holds a few counts of this clonotype. This chain links TRBV4-3 with TRBJ1-6; D might be TRBD1 (6 bases). V was trimmed by 2 bases and J by 9 bases, leaving 8 bases between them. This CDR3 is 13 amino acids long. In germline, CDR1 is LGHNA, CDR2 YSLEER. The DNA of the CDR3 is TGCGCCAGCAGCCAAAGGGGGGGTTCACCCCTCCACTTT. Translated, it gives CASSQRGGSPLHF.

The chain joins TRBV11-3 to TRBJ2-1; possibly TRBD1 or TRBD2 for D (5 bases each). V lost 0 bases to trimming and J lost 5 bases, with 8 bases between them. The CDR3 has 14 residues. CDR1 and CDR2 (germline): SGHNT, YENEEA. CDR3 in amino acids: CASSLDGGDNEQFF. For the CDR3, the DNA is TGTGCCAGCAGCTTAGATGGGGGAGACAATGAGCAGTTCTTC.